This T cell receptor (beta chain) came from a study of blood T cell repertoires in COVID-19. About the study: Acute and convalescent COVID-19 specimens originated in the United States, Italy and Spain. T cells, B-cell-depleted T cells, or PBMCs supplied cDNA or gDNA.

This CDR3 is 13 amino acids long. Germline CDR1 reads SGHAT; CDR2 reads FQNNGV. Deletions cut 0 bases from V and 6 bases from J, with 6 bases between. Under the authors' procedure: Amplification from reference gene primers served as the basis for estimated nucleated cell counts. Measured with immunoSEQ multiplex PCR; TCRdb has only the in-frame clones, and not every one. That table furnishes V, J and clone size, whereas the DNA furnished D and trimming. The sample holds 85,000 to 130,000 clones, about 91% seen once. This clonotype originated in a human donor in a cohort sampled during active COVID-19. Sequenced input: peripheral blood. The chain couples TRBV11-2 to TRBJ1-5; D is ambiguous. The CDR3 bases are TGTGCCAGCAGCTTAGACGTTAGTCAGCCCCAGCATTTT. It encodes CASSLDVSQPQHF.